Listed here are 10 T cell receptor beta chains from one sample, sequenced in a study of T cells in Graves' hyperthyroidism and ophthalmopathy. The investigators amplified TCR beta CDR3 regions from RNA transcripts. HTBI primers were used for first-round RT-PCR of the TCR CDR3. TCRdb analysed the multiplex PCR reads with MiXCR anew, one entry per CDR3 protein. This sample has around 600,000 distinct CDR3 sequences, with 15% to 17% found just once. The sample consisted of blood. The receptors were sampled from a woman under 40 with Graves' hyperthyroidism.

This clonotype was observed a few times. This chain connects TRBV7-6 to TRBJ2-7, with TRBD1 as a possible D gene (5 bases). Trimming removed 2 bases from V and 7 bases from J, with 12 bases in between. The CDR3 has 13 amino acids. In germline, CDR1 is SGHVS, CDR2 FNYEAQ. CDR3 in DNA: TGTGCCAGCAGCTTAACAGGACACCAAGAGCAGTACTTC. Protein sequence: CASSLTGHQEQYF. The full variable domain, its missing parts supplied by reference TRBV7-6 and TRBJ2-7, is GAGVSQSPRYKVTKRGQDVALRCDPISGHVSLYWYRQALGQGPEFLTYFNYEAQQDKSGLPNDRFSAERPEGSISTLTIQRTEQRDSAMYRCASSLTGHQEQYFGPGTRLTVT.

This clonotype was seen only a few times. The gene calls are TRBV9 and TRBJ1-1; D call uncertain. Germline-derived CDR1 and CDR2 are SGDLS and YYNGEE. The length of the CDR3 is 15 residues. The germline V and J ends were trimmed by 0 bases and 4 bases, with 13 bases remaining between them. The CDR3 bases are TGTGCCAGCAGCGTAGTAGAGGCCTCGAGCACTGAAGCTTTCTTT. The encoded protein is CASSVVEASSTEAFF.

This clonotype appeared many times. This sequence joins TRBV28 and TRBJ2-2; 9 positions match TRBD1. V was clipped by 3 bases and J by 4 bases; unmatched bases: 3. The germline CDR1 and CDR2 sequences are MDHEN and SYDVKM. The CDR3 length is 15 residues. The DNA of the CDR3 is TGTGCCAGCAGTTTGGGGACAGGGACCACCGGGGAGCTGTTTTTT. Its protein product is CASSLGTGTTGELFF.

V and J are TRBV15 and TRBJ2-7, with D unclear. The V end lost 0 bases, the J end lost 0 bases, and 3 bases lay between the germline ends. The germline gives CDR1 LNHNV, CDR2 YYDKDF (reference sequence). This CDR3 is 13 amino acids long. The CDR3 DNA follows: TGTGCCACCAGCAGAGATCCCTCCTACGAGCAGTACTTC. This translates into CATSRDPSYEQYF.

The chain couples TRBV7-6 to TRBJ2-2; tentative D call: TRBD2 (5 bases). The V gene's germline CDR1 is SGHVS and CDR2 FNYEAQ. The CDR3 runs 14 residues. The V end lost 5 bases, the J end lost 8 bases, and 15 bases lay between the germline ends. The CDR3 sequence is CASSSIARRGELFF. DNA of the CDR3: TGTGCCAGCAGCAGTATAGCGCGGAGAGGGGAGCTGTTTTTT.

The V call is TRBV6-1, the J call TRBJ2-5; 7 bases are shared with TRBD2. The CDR3 contains 15 residues. V lost 2 bases and J lost 2; bases outside the gene matches: 5. Germline V CDR1 and CDR2: MNHNS, SASEGT. The CDR3 loop is CASSEMASGQETQYF. CDR3 DNA sequence: TGTGCCAGCAGTGAAATGGCTAGCGGACAAGAGACCCAGTACTTC.

This clonotype has ten or more counts. The chain carries TRBV7-6 and TRBJ2-1; 10 bases line up with TRBD1. V shed 4 bases, J shed 5 bases, and the junction held 5 bases outside the gene matches. The CDR3 loop spans 15 amino acids. Germline CDR1 is SGHVS and CDR2 is FNYEAQ. The CDR3 loop reads CASSSRQGANNEQFF. CDR3 nucleotide sequence: TGTGCCAGCAGCTCAAGACAGGGGGCCAACAATGAGCAGTTCTTC.

This clonotype was picked up many times. This chain connects TRBV10-3 to TRBJ2-3, with a weak D call TRBD1 (5 bases). The germline V gene has CDR1 ENHRY and CDR2 SYGVKD. The CDR3 runs 15 residues. Deletions cut 7 bases from V and 3 bases from J, with 17 bases between. Here the CDR3 DNA reads TGTGCCATCACCGACAGCCGAATGGTTACAGATACGCAGTATTTT. Residues: CAITDSRMVTDTQYF.

The chain employs TRBV2 and TRBJ2-7, with 9 bases fitting TRBD2. Trimming at V came to 6 bases and at J to 6 bases, leaving 6 bases not matched to a gene. The CDR3 is 13 amino acids. Germline V lookup: CDR1 SNHLY, CDR2 FYNNEI. CDR3 sequence (DNA): TGTGCCAGCAGAGTAGCGGGAGTATCCGAGCAGTACTTC. Translation: CASRVAGVSEQYF.

This clonotype was seen repeatedly, ten times or more. For the CDR3, the DNA is TGTGCCAGCAGTGTCGTTTCGGGCTCACCCCTCCACTTT. Its translation is CASSVVSGSPLHF. V usage is TRBV28 and J usage is TRBJ1-6; D gene unclear. V was pared by 5 bases and J by 10 bases, with 12 bases between. The CDR3 runs to 13 residues. CDR1 and CDR2 (germline): MDHEN, SYDVKM.